Listed below are T cell receptor beta chains from one sample, sequenced in a study of cytomegalovirus exposure and HLA in healthy donors. Method: immunoSEQ multiplex PCR; TCRdb's copy keeps in-frame clones and lacks some. The sample includes over 90,000 clones, 77% seen only once; the top ten take roughly 9.6%. The sequenced sample consisted of PBMCs. These receptors came from a male donor in good health and CMV-seropositive. Each CDR3 is given with its conserved first and last residue. Each record gives: V gene, clone size, J gene, D gene, CDR3 protein, CDR3 DNA. D genes are given only for firm matches. Clone size is given for some rows only: seen once, a few or many times, or a class if the clone is expanded.

TRBV7-9	NA	TRBJ2-7	TRBD2	CASSPGTSGYEQYF	TGTGCCAGCAGTCCCGGGACTAGCGGCTACGAGCAGTACTTC
TRBV19	NA	TRBJ1-5	NA	CASSNWGVTNQPQHF	TGTGCCAGTAGTAATTGGGGGGTGACCAATCAGCCCCAGCATTTT
TRBV6-6	NA	TRBJ2-3	NA	CASSPTYFTDTQYF	TGTGCCAGCAGCCCTACCTATTTCACAGATACGCAGTATTTT
TRBV29-1	NA	TRBJ1-2	TRBD1	CGARQGFPNYGYTF	TGCGGCGCCCGACAGGGGTTTCCTAACTATGGCTACACCTTC
TRBV5-1	NA	TRBJ1-2	NA	CASSPDTYGYTF	TGCGCCAGCAGCCCCGACACGTATGGCTACACCTTC
TRBV6-5	NA	TRBJ2-1	TRBD2	CASSSSGNEQFF	TGTGCCAGCAGCTCTAGCGGCAATGAGCAGTTCTTC
TRBV29-1	NA	TRBJ2-1	NA	CSVARGTGHNEQFF	TGCAGCGTTGCCCGGGGGACGGGCCACAATGAGCAGTTCTTC
TRBV4-2	NA	TRBJ2-7	TRBD1	CASSRIRTGPQDEQYF	TGTGCCAGCAGCCGAATTCGGACAGGCCCACAAGACGAGCAGTACTTC
TRBV2	NA	TRBJ1-1	TRBD1	CASNVLRGRTEAFF	TGTGCCAGCAATGTCCTCAGGGGGCGAACTGAAGCTTTCTTT
TRBV6-6	NA	TRBJ1-2	NA	CASSPGGARGYTF	TGTGCCAGCAGCCCGGGGGGGGCGCGGGGCTACACCTTC
TRBV6-1	NA	TRBJ2-1	NA	CASDRNRNHNEQFF	TGTGCCAGTGACAGGAATCGGAACCACAATGAGCAGTTCTTC
TRBV6-1	few	TRBJ2-7	NA	CASSRRDFSSYEQYF	TGTGCCAGCAGCCGTAGGGACTTCAGCTCCTACGAGCAGTACTTC
TRBV21-1	NA	TRBJ2-1	NA	CASSLRTGTGYHNEQFF	TGTGCCAGCAGCTTACGAACCGGGACAGGGTACCACAATGAGCAGTTCTTC
TRBV7-9	NA	TRBJ2-1	TRBD2	CASSLGLAGVYEQFF	TGTGCCAGCAGCTTAGGACTAGCGGGAGTCTATGAGCAGTTCTTC
TRBV2	NA	TRBJ2-2	TRBD2	CASSIGGRPAGELFF	TGTGCCAGCAGCATAGGCGGGAGACCCGCCGGGGAGCTGTTTTTT
TRBV9	NA	TRBJ1-4	NA	CASSPEGATNEKLFF	TGTGCCAGCAGCCCCGAGGGGGCAACTAATGAAAAACTGTTTTTT
TRBV7-9	NA	TRBJ1-1	NA	CASSPRRANSNTEAFF	TGTGCCAGCAGCCCCAGGAGGGCGAACTCGAACACTGAAGCTTTCTTT
TRBV28	once	TRBJ2-1	TRBD2	CASRARAGVYNEQFF	TGTGCCAGCAGGGCTCGGGCGGGAGTCTACAATGAGCAGTTCTTC
TRBV7-2	NA	TRBJ1-5	NA	CASSLARGSNQPQHF	TGTGCCAGCAGCTTAGCCCGGGGTTCCAATCAGCCCCAGCATTTT
TRBV18	NA	TRBJ1-2	NA	CASSPPSRGNSGYTF	TGTGCCAGCTCACCACCTAGCAGGGGAAACTCTGGCTACACCTTC
TRBV7-2	NA	TRBJ2-3	NA	CASSLRSGITDTQYF	TGTGCCAGCAGCTTAAGATCCGGTATCACAGATACGCAGTATTTT
TRBV27	few	TRBJ1-6	TRBD1	CASSFPTTGWNSPLHF	TGTGCCAGCAGTTTTCCTACGACAGGGTGGAATTCACCCCTCCACTTT
TRBV7-9	NA	TRBJ1-2	NA	CASSPGNGGNGYTF	TGTGCCAGCAGCCCGGGTAATGGGGGGAATGGCTACACCTTC
TRBV19	NA	TRBJ2-7	TRBD2	CASSTEAGVGYEQYF	TGTGCCAGTAGTACCGAGGCGGGAGTGGGCTACGAGCAGTACTTC
TRBV27	NA	TRBJ1-2	TRBD1	CASSFGQGAYGYTF	TGTGCCAGCAGTTTCGGACAGGGGGCCTATGGCTACACCTTC
TRBV11-2	NA	TRBJ2-1	NA	CASSLGGSSYNEQFF	TGTGCCAGCAGCTTAGGAGGTAGCTCCTACAATGAGCAGTTCTTC
TRBV11-2	NA	TRBJ2-7	TRBD1	CASSLGQGGIYEQYF	TGTGCCAGCAGCTTAGGACAGGGGGGGATCTACGAGCAGTACTTC
TRBV6-1	NA	TRBJ2-7	TRBD1	CASSGGTGEPYEQYF	TGCGCCAGCAGTGGCGGGACAGGGGAACCCTACGAGCAGTACTTC
TRBV29-1	NA	TRBJ2-7	NA	CSVVGGGDPYEQYF	TGCAGCGTTGTAGGGGGAGGGGACCCCTACGAGCAGTACTTC
TRBV29-1	NA	TRBJ1-2	TRBD1	CSVEDLGAGGDGYTF	TGCAGCGTTGAAGATCTAGGGGCAGGGGGCGATGGCTACACCTTC
TRBV5-4	NA	TRBJ1-1	TRBD1	CASSPNRGILNTEAFF	TGTGCCAGCAGCCCCAACAGGGGTATTTTGAACACTGAAGCTTTCTTT
TRBV7-9	NA	TRBJ1-3	NA	CASSNTAGGEAGNTIYF	TGTGCCAGCAGTAATACCGCCGGAGGGGAGGCTGGAAACACCATATATTTT
TRBV28	NA	TRBJ2-7	NA	CASTQLKPYEQYF	TGTGCCAGCACGCAACTCAAACCCTACGAGCAGTACTTC
TRBV10-1	NA	TRBJ2-1	NA	CASSESNTSSYNEQFF	TGCGCCAGCAGTGAGTCGAACACTAGCTCCTACAATGAGCAGTTCTTC
TRBV28	NA	TRBJ2-7	TRBD2	CASSSGVAGVSEQYF	TGTGCCAGCAGTTCAGGGGTAGCGGGAGTAAGTGAGCAGTACTTC
TRBV4-3	NA	TRBJ2-4	NA	CASSQGVGVAKNIQYF	TGCGCCAGCAGCCAAGGGGTGGGAGTAGCCAAAAACATTCAGTACTTC
TRBV28	NA	TRBJ1-5	NA	CASSLSGTHQPQHF	TGTGCCAGCAGTTTGTCCGGGACACATCAGCCCCAGCATTTT
TRBV28	once	TRBJ1-4	TRBD1	CASRTSGTGGEKLFF	TGTGCCAGCAGAACAAGCGGGACAGGGGGTGAAAAACTGTTTTTT
TRBV12-2	NA	TRBJ2-1	NA	CASRPFGEGFLGNEQFF	TGTGCAAGTCGCCCGTTTGGGGAGGGGTTCCTAGGCAATGAGCAGTTCTTC
TRBV5-8	NA	TRBJ2-7	TRBD2	CASSFSGRALHEQYF	TGTGCCAGCAGCTTTAGCGGGAGGGCCCTCCACGAGCAGTACTTC
TRBV27	NA	TRBJ2-7	TRBD1	CASIFRTGLSYEQYF	TGTGCCAGCATATTCAGGACAGGGCTATCCTACGAGCAGTACTTC
TRBV7-8	NA	TRBJ1-2	TRBD1	CASSNRTGDYNYGYTF	TGTGCCAGCAGCAACCGGACAGGGGACTACAACTATGGCTACACCTTC
TRBV7-9	NA	TRBJ1-5	TRBD1	CASSLDDRGLIYGNQPQHF	TGTGCCAGCAGCTTAGACGACAGGGGGCTTATTTACGGCAATCAGCCCCAGCATTTT
TRBV11-3	NA	TRBJ2-1	TRBD2	CASSLGGEGDEQFF	TGTGCCAGCAGCTTAGGCGGGGAGGGCGATGAGCAGTTCTTC